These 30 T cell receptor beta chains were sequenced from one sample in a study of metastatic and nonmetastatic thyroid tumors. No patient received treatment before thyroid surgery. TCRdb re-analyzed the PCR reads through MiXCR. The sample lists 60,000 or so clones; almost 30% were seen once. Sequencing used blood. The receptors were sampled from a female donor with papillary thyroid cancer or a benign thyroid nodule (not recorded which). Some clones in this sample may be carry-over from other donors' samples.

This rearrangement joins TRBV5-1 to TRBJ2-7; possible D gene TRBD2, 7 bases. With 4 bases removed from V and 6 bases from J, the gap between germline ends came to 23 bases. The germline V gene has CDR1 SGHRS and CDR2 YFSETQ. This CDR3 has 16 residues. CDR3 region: CASSPEGLGGGGEQYF. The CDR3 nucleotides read TGCGCCAGCAGCCCTGAGGGTCTTGGGGGAGGGGGCGAGCAGTACTTC.

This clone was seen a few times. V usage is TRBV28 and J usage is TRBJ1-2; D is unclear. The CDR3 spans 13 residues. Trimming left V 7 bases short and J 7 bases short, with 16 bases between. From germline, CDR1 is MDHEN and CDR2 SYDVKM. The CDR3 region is CASTLEGKAGYTF. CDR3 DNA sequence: TGTGCCAGCACCTTGGAGGGAAAGGCTGGCTACACCTTC.

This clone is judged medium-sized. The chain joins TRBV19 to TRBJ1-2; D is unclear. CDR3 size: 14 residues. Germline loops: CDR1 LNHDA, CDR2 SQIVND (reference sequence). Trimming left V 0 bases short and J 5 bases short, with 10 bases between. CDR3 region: CASSIEFVGYGYTF. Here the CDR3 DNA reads TGTGCCAGTAGTATAGAATTCGTCGGGTATGGCTACACCTTC.

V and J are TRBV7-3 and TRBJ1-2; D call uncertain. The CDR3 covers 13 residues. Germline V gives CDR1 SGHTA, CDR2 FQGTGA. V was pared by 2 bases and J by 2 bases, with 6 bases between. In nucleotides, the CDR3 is TGTGCCAGCAGCTTAGGGCAAAACTATGGCTACACCTTC. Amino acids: CASSLGQNYGYTF.

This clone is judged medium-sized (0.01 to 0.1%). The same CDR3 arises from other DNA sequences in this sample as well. This CDR3 is CASSISSGRQFF. The CDR3 nucleotides read TGTGCCAGTAGTATCTCTAGCGGGAGACAGTTCTTC. The chain is built from TRBV19 and TRBJ2-1, with 10 bases fitting TRBD2. Trimming cost V 3 bases and J 13 bases; bases outside gene matches: 3. The CDR3 loop spans 12 amino acids. CDR1 and CDR2 from the germline V gene are LNHDA and SQIVND (reference sequence).

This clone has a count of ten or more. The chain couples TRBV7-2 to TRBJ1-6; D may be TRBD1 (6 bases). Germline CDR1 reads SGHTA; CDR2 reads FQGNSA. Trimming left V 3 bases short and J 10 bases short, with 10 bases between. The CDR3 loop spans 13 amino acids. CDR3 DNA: TGTGCCAGCAGCTTGACAGGAGAATCACCCCTCCACTTT. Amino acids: CASSLTGESPLHF.

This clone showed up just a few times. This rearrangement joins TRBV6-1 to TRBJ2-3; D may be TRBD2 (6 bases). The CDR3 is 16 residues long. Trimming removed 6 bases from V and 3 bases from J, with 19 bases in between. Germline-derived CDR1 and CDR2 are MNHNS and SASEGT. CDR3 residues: CASRSLLGGRTDTQYF. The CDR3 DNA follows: TGTGCCAGCAGGTCCCTTCTTGGAGGGAGGACAGATACGCAGTATTTT.

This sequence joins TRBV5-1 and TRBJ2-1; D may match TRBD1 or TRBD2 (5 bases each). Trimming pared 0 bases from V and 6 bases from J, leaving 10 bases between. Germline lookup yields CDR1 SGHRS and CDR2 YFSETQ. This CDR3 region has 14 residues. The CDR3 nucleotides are TGCGCCAGCAGCTTGGTCCCTGGGGGCAATGAGCAGTTCTTC. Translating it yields CASSLVPGGNEQFF.

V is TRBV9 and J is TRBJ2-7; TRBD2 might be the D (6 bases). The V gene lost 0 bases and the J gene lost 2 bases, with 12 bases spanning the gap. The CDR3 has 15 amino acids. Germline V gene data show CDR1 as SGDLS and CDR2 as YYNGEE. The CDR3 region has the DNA TGTGCCAGCAGCGTAGGTAGGGACTCAACCTACGAGCAGTACTTC. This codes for CASSVGRDSTYEQYF. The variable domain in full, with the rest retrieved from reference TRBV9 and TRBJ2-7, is DSGVTQTPKHLITATGQRVTLRCSPRSGDLSVYWYQQSLDQGLQFLIQYYNGEERAKGNILERFSAQQFPDLHSELNLSSLELGDSALYFCASSVGRDSTYEQYFGPGTRLTVT.

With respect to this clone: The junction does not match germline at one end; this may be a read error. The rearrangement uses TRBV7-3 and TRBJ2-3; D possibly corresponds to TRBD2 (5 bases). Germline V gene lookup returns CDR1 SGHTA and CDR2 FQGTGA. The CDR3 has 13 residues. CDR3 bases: TGTGCCAGCTCCCCAGCGGTATTAGATACGCTGTATTTT. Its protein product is CASSPAVLDTLYF.

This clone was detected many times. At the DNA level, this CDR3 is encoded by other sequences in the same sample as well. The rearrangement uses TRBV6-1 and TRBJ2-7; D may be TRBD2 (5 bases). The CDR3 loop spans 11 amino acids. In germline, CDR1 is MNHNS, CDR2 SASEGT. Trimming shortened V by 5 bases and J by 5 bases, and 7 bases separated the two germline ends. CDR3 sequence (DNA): TGTGCCAGCAGTCACGGGGACGAGCAGTACTTC. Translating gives CASSHGDEQYF.

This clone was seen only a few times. CDR3 residues: CASSPRAGEGTQYF. Written as DNA, the CDR3 is TGTGCCAGCTCACCACGAGCGGGGGAGGGTACGCAGTATTTT. The chain recombines TRBV18 with TRBJ2-3; 8 bases line up with TRBD2. V shed 1 base, J shed 8 bases, and the junction held 5 bases outside the gene matches. Germline CDR1 and CDR2: KGHSH and LQKENI. The CDR3 covers 14 residues.

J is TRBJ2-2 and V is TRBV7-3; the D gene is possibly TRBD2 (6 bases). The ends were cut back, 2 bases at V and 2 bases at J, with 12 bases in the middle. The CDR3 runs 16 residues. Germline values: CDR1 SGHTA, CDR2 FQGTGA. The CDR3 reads CASSLQLAVNTGELFF. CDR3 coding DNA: TGTGCCAGCAGCTTACAACTAGCCGTTAACACCGGGGAGCTGTTTTTT.

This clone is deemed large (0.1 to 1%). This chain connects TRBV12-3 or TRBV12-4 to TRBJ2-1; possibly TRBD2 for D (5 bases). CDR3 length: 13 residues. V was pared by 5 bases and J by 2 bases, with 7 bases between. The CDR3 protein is CASSTGTYNEQFF. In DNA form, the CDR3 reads TGTGCCAGCAGTACCGGGACCTACAATGAGCAGTTCTTC.

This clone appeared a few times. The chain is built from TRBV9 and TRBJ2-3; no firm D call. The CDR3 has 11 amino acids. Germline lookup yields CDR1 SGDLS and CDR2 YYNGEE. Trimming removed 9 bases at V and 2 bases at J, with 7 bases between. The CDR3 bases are TGTGCCATCCCCTCCACAGATACGCAGTATTTT. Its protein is CAIPSTDTQYF.

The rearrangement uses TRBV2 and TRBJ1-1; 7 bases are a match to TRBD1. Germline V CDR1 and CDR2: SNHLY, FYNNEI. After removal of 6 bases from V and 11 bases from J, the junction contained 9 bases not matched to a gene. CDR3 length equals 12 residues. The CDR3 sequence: CASRGMTGRAFF. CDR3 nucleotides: TGTGCCAGCAGGGGGATGACAGGGAGGGCTTTCTTT.

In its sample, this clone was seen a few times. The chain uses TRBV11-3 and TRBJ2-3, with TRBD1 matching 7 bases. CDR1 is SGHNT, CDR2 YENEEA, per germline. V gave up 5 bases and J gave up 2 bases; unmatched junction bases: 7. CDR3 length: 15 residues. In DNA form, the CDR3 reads TGTGCCAGCAGCCGAATGACAGGGAACACAGATACGCAGTATTTT. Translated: CASSRMTGNTDTQYF.

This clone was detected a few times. The CDR3 DNA reads as TGTGCCACCAGTGATTCGAAACGGACAGATACGCAGTATTTT. It specifies CATSDSKRTDTQYF. The rearrangement uses TRBV24-1 and TRBJ2-3, with D unclear. Looked up from germline, CDR1 is KGHDR and CDR2 is SFDVKD. The ends were cut back, 2 bases at V and 3 bases at J, with 8 bases in the middle. This CDR3 is built from 14 residues.

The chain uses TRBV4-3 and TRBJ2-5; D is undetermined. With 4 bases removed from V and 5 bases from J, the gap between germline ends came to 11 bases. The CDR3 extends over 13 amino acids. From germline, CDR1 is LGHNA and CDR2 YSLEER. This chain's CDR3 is CASSPTVRETQYF. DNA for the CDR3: TGCGCCAGCAGCCCGACCGTTAGGGAGACCCAGTACTTC.

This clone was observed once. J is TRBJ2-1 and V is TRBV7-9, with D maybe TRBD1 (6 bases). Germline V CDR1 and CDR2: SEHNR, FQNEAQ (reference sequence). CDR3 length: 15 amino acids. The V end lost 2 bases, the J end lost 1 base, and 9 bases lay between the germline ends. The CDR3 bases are TGTGCCAGCAGCTTAAGGGGGAATTCCTACAATGAGCAGTTCTTC. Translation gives CASSLRGNSYNEQFF.

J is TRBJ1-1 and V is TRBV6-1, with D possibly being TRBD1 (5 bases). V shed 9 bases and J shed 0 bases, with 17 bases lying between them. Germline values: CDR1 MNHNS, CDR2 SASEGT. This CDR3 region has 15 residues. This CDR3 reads CASHTSGLMNTEAFF. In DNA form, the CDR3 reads TGTGCCAGTCATACTTCGGGACTAATGAACACTGAAGCTTTCTTT.

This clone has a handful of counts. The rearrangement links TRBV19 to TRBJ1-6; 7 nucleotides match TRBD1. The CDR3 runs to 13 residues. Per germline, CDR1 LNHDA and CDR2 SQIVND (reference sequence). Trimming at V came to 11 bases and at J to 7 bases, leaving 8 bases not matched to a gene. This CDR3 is CASSGTANSPLHF. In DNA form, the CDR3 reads TGTGCCTCTAGCGGGACAGCCAATTCACCCCTCCACTTT.

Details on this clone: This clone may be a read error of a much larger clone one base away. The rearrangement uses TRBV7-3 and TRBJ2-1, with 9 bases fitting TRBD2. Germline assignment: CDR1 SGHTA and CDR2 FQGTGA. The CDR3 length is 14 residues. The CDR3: CASILAGVNDEQFF. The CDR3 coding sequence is TGTGCCAGCATCTTAGCGGGAGTAAATGATGAGCAGTTCTTC. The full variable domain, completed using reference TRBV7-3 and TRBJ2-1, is GAGVSQTPSNKVTEKGKYVELRCDPISGHTALYWYRQSLGQGPEFLIYFQGTGAADDSGLPNDRFFAVRPEGSVSTLKIQRTERGDSAVYLCASILAGVNDEQFFGPGTRLTVL.

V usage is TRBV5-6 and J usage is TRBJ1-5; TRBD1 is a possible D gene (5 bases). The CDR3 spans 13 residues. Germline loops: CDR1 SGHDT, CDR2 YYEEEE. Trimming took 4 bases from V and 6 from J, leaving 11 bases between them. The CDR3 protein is CASSAGRSQPQHF. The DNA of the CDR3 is TGTGCCAGCAGCGCAGGGCGGAGTCAGCCCCAGCATTTT.

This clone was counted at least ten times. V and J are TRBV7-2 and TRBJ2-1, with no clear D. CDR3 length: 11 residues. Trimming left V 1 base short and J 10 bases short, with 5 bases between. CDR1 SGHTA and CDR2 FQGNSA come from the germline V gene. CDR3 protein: CASSLGAEQFF. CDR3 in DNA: TGTGCCAGCAGCTTAGGAGCAGAGCAGTTCTTC.

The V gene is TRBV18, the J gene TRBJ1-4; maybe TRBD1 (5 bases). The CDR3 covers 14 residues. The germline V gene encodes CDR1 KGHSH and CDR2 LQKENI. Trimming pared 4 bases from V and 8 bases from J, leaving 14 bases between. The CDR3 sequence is CASSLGRGSEKLFF. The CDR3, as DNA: TGTGCCAGCTCACTAGGGAGGGGATCGGAAAAACTGTTTTTT.

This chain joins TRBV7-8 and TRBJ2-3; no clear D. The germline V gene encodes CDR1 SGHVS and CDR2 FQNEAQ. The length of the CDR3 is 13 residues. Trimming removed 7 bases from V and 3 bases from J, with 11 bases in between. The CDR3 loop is CASMVRKTDTQYF. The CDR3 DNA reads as TGTGCCAGCATGGTCAGGAAGACAGATACGCAGTATTTT.

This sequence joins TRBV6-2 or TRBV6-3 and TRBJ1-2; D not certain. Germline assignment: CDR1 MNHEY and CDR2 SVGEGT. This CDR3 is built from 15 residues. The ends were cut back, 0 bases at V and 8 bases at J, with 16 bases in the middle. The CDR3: CASSYSITSGGGYTF. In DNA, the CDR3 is TGTGCCAGCAGTTACTCGATAACTTCAGGTGGCGGCTACACCTTC.

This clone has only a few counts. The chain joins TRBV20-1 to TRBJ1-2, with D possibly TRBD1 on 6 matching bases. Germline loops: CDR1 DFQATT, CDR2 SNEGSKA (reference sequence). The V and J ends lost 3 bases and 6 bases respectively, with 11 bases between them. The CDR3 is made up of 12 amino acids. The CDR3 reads CSASGGADGYTF. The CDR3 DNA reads TGCAGTGCTAGTGGGGGGGCTGATGGCTACACCTTC.

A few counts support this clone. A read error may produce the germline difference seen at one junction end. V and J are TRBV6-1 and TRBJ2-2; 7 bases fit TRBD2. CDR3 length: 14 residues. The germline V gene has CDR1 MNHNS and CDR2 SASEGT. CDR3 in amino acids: CASPGGLGTVELFF. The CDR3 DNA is TGTGCCAGCCCGGGGGGTCTCGGCACCGTGGAGCTGTTTTTT.